This TCR beta chain is from a study of tumor-infiltrating lymphocytes in localized non-small cell lung cancer (dated by TCRdb to the early 2020s). Notes on the research overall: The cohort included patients whose samples were collected after neoadjuvant chemotherapy, as well as both smokers and never-smokers and several histologies. Each patient contributed resected tumor tissue and uninvolved lung tissue from the same patient, described as non-adjacent to the tumor. The overall ICON cohort comprised 150 or so surgical patients with localized non-small cell lung cancer whose tumors were resected. Alongside flow cytometry, multiplex immunofluorescence, RNA-seq, exome sequencing and proteomics, TCR sequencing was applied to the same patients as one of several integrated assays. For 50 to 55 patients, immunoSEQ T-cell fraction was compared between paired tumor and uninvolved lung.

Overall study results and their limits: TCRbeta sequencing supported higher T cell infiltration in tumors than in uninvolved lung tissue, consistent with immunofluorescence CD3 counts. Assay coverage differed among patients according to how much tissue was available, so only a subset of the cohort had TCR sequencing. Because different pieces of the same tissue were used for different assays, technical variation could not be separated from intratumor heterogeneity. Recurrence-free survival showed no association with tumor T-cell fraction from TCR sequencing (p = 0.61). The TCR-derived T-cell fraction showed no difference between the flow cytometry-defined immunotypes IM1 (good prognosis) and IM2 (poor prognosis).

The CDR3 runs 12 amino acids, cysteine and phenylalanine included. Solely the CDR3 DNA is kept, with 36 bases framed from the first base. The trim is 4 bases for V and 7 bases for J, with a gap of 10 bases between the germline ends. The germline V gene encodes CDR1 LGHNA and CDR2 YNFKEQ. Enrollment in ICON was initiated in 2016, and the last patient was enrolled in late 2018. From a subcohort of 70 to 85 patients, fresh tumor and matched uninvolved tissue were collected for in-depth immune analyses, including TCR sequencing. No cell sorting was done, and TCR sequencing was instead run on DNA isolated from bulk tissue. The T-cell fraction in tumor and uninvolved lung tissue was obtained from TCR sequencing using the immunoSEQ assay. The authors' analysis ran thus. For survival analysis, patients were divided into high (upper tertile) and low (lower two tertiles) T-cell fraction groups, which were compared by log-rank test. Paired tumor versus uninvolved lung differences in T-cell fraction were tested with a signed-rank test. In TCRdb, the immuneACCESS table is reduced to in-frame sequences with V and J assigned. These tables do not hold every clone; where another copy was compared, an unresolved V gene accounts for under half, and the others remain unexplained. V and J calls and clone size come straight from that table; D and trimming were deduced from the DNA. This sample lists about 12,000 clones; under 90% were detected once. 8% to 9.5% of the sample rests with the top ten.

Comments on this clone: Its binding antigen is unknown. No per-base quality is available; no much larger clone lies one base away.

Sequenced sample: lung tumor tissue. This sequence uses TRBV4-2 and TRBJ1-1, with the D gene not clear enough to name. The receptor comes from a human donor with non-small cell lung cancer. CDR3 loop: CASSRFNFEAFF. Here is the DNA: TGTGCCAGCAGCCGATTCAACTTTGAAGCTTTCTTT.